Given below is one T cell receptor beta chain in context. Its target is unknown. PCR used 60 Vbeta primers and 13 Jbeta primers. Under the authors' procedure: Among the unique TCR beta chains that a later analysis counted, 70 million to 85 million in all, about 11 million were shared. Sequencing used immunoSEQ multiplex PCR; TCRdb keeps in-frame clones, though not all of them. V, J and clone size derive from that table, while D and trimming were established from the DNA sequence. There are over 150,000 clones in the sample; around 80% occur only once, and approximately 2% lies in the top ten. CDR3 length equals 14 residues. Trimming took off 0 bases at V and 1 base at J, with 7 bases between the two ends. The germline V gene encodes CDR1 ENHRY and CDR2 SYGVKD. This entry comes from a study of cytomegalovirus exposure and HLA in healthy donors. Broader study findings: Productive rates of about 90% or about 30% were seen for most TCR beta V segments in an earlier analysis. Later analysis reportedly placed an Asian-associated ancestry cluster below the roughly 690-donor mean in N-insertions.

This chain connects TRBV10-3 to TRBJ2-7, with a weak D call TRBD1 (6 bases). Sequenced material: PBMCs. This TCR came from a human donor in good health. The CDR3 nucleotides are TGTGCCATCAGTGAGTCCCAGGGGTCCTACGAGCAGTACTTC. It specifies CAISESQGSYEQYF.